These T cell receptor beta chains were read from a single sample in a study of blood T cells in healthy people across ages. TCRdb passed the 5' RACE reads through MiXCR, listing each CDR3 protein once. This sample carries 710,000 or so distinct CDR3 sequences, about 20% of them seen once, and the ten largest clones take roughly 22%. The sample taken for sequencing was blood. The receptors stem from a man between 65 and 80 years old in good health. CDR3s include the opening cysteine and the closing phenylalanine or tryptophan. The D gene is left open where the match is weak. Size is stated for part of the rows, as once, few or many counts, or as a class when the clone is expanded.

d_call j_call clone_size v_call cdr3_aa cdr3_nt
TRBD1 TRBJ2-7 NA TRBV12-3/TRBV12-4 CASSPPGGNEQYF TGTGCCAGCAGTCCGCCAGGGGGCAACGAGCAGTACTTC
TRBD1 TRBJ1-4 NA TRBV29-1 CSVESTPGQGGKLFF TGCAGCGTTGAGTCTACCCCGGGACAGGGGGGAAAACTGTTTTTT
NA TRBJ2-2 NA TRBV7-2 CASSLPGQPTRELFF TGTGCCAGCAGCCTACCAGGACAGCCTACCCGGGAGCTGTTTTTT
NA TRBJ2-5 many TRBV5-1 CASSSGQYQETQYF TGCGCCAGCAGCTCCGGACAGTACCAAGAGACCCAGTACTTC
NA TRBJ1-1 few TRBV6-2/TRBV6-3 CASSYPGVKTEAFF TGTGCCAGCAGTTACCCAGGGGTTAAAACTGAAGCTTTCTTT
NA TRBJ1-1 once TRBV18 CASSRDPKAEAFF TGTGCCAGCTCGCGCGATCCGAAGGCTGAAGCTTTCTTT
NA TRBJ2-5 few TRBV10-3 CAISERGPETQYF TGTGCCATCAGTGAACGCGGACCCGAGACCCAGTACTTC
TRBD1 TRBJ1-1 few TRBV19 CASSIGDRAGSTEAFF TGTGCCAGTAGTATTGGGGACAGGGCAGGGAGCACTGAAGCTTTCTTT
NA TRBJ1-4 NA TRBV30 CAWTRGRWDEKLFF TGTGCCTGGACAAGGGGAAGGTGGGATGAAAAACTGTTTTTT
NA TRBJ2-6 few TRBV27 CASSLSIGANVLTF TGTGCCAGCAGTTTATCGATCGGGGCCAACGTCCTGACTTTC
NA TRBJ2-5 NA TRBV4-1 CASSQDETRQETQYF TGCGCCAGCAGCCAAGATGAAACAAGGCAAGAGACCCAGTACTTC
NA TRBJ2-1 many TRBV11-3 CASSLEGRDNEQFF TGTGCCAGCAGCTTAGAGGGTCGGGACAATGAGCAGTTCTTC
TRBD1 TRBJ1-2 NA TRBV29-1 CSASRQGDSYGYTF TGCAGCGCCTCCAGACAGGGAGACAGCTATGGCTACACCTTC
NA TRBJ1-1 NA TRBV5-1 CASSLDPGRTEAFF TGCGCCAGCAGCTTGGACCCAGGGAGGACTGAAGCTTTCTTT
TRBD1 TRBJ1-4 NA TRBV5-4 CASSQGGREREKLFF TGTGCCAGCAGCCAAGGGGGCAGGGAGCGGGAAAAACTGTTTTTT
NA TRBJ2-1 NA TRBV4-3 CASSQVRREAQFF TGCGCCAGCAGCCAAGTAAGGAGGGAGGCGCAGTTCTTC
TRBD1 TRBJ2-4 few TRBV20-1 CSARETGAQNIQYF TGCAGTGCTAGAGAAACAGGGGCTCAAAACATTCAGTACTTC
TRBD2 TRBJ2-3 NA TRBV28 CASLAGGPLSTQDTQYF TGTGCCAGCTTAGCGGGAGGGCCTCTCTCCACCCAAGATACGCAGTATTTT
TRBD1 TRBJ1-4 few TRBV20-1 CSARQGAGEKLFF TGCAGTGCCAGACAGGGGGCCGGTGAAAAACTGTTTTTT
NA TRBJ2-3 NA TRBV5-5 CASSLWSSTDTQYF TGTGCCAGCAGCTTGTGGTCTAGCACAGATACGCAGTATTTT
TRBD2 TRBJ2-5 NA TRBV7-7 CASSLEVAGGKETQYF TGTGCCAGCAGCTTAGAGGTAGCGGGGGGCAAAGAGACCCAGTACTTC
TRBD1 TRBJ2-4 few TRBV4-1 CASSQEDRGSTKNIQYF TGCGCCAGCAGCCAAGAGGACAGGGGTTCCACCAAAAACATTCAGTACTTC
TRBD2 TRBJ2-3 NA TRBV20-1 CSPRGERGTWDTQYF TGCAGCCCCCGGGGGGAGCGGGGGACCTGGGATACGCAGTATTTT
TRBD1 TRBJ1-4 NA TRBV14 CASSLRAARGDEKLFF TGTGCCAGCAGCCTTCGGGCGGCCAGGGGGGATGAAAAACTGTTTTTT
NA TRBJ2-2 NA TRBV11-2 CATRPGTNTGELFF TGTGCCACCAGACCGGGCACAAACACCGGGGAGCTGTTTTTT
NA TRBJ2-7 few TRBV12-3/TRBV12-4 CASTRESSYEQYF TGTGCCAGCACCAGAGAGAGCTCCTACGAGCAGTACTTC
NA TRBJ1-6 NA TRBV12-3/TRBV12-4 CASSLGDPPLHF TGTGCCAGCAGTTTAGGGGATCCACCCCTCCACTTT
TRBD1 TRBJ1-6 many TRBV4-3 CASSQDSGGNNSPLHF TGCGCCAGCAGCCAAGATTCAGGGGGTAATAATTCACCCCTCCACTTT
NA TRBJ2-1 NA TRBV29-1 CSVGRNNEQFF TGCAGCGTTGGCCGAAACAATGAGCAGTTCTTC
NA TRBJ1-4 NA TRBV7-8 CASSFGRGTREKLFF TGTGCCAGCAGCTTTGGTCGTGGGACGAGGGAAAAACTGTTTTTT
TRBD1 TRBJ1-5 NA TRBV10-3 CAISGGTGGPISNQPQHF TGTGCCATCAGCGGCGGGACAGGGGGCCCTATTAGCAATCAGCCCCAGCATTTT